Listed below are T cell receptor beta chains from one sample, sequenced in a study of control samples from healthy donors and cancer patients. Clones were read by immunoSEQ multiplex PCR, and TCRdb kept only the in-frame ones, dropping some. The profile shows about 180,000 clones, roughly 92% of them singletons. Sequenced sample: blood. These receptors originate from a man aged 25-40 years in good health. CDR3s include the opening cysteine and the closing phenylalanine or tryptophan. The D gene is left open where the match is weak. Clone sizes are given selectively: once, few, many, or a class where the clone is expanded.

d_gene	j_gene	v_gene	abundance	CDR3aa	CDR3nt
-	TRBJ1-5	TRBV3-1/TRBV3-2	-	CASSPTQGRQPQHF	TGTGCCAGCAGCCCAACCCAGGGTAGGCAGCCCCAGCATTTT
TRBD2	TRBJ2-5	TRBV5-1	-	CASSWRIGRAKETQYF	TGCGCCAGCAGCTGGAGGATCGGGAGGGCCAAGGAGACCCAGTACTTC
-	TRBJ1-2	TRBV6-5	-	CASSLVSNYGYTF	TGTGCCAGCAGTCTTGTCAGTAACTATGGCTACACCTTC
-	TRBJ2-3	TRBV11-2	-	CASSPLGGGTDTQYF	TGTGCCAGCAGCCCCCTCGGCGGAGGCACAGATACGCAGTATTTT
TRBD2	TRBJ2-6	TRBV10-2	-	CASGGASGGLSGANVLTF	TGCGCCAGCGGAGGTGCTAGCGGGGGCCTCTCTGGGGCCAACGTCCTGACTTTC
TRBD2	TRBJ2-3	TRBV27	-	CASSLLAGATDTQYF	TGTGCCAGCAGTTTACTAGCGGGAGCCACAGATACGCAGTATTTT
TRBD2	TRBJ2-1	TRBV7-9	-	CASSSLLAGNEQFF	TGTGCCAGCAGCTCCTTACTAGCGGGCAATGAGCAGTTCTTC
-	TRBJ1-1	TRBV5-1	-	CASSFQGEAFF	TGCGCCAGCAGCTTCCAGGGGGAAGCTTTCTTT
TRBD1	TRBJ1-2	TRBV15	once	CATSRDPMRQGNYGYTF	TGTGCCACCAGCAGAGACCCTATGAGACAGGGGAACTATGGCTACACCTTC
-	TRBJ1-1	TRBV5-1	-	CASSVYSTVNTEAFF	TGCGCCAGCAGCGTATATAGCACCGTGAACACTGAAGCTTTCTTT
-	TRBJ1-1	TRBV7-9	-	CASSPRQTEAFF	TGTGCCAGCAGCCCGAGACAGACTGAAGCTTTCTTT
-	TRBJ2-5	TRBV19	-	CASSFPGSSGTQYF	TGTGCCAGTAGTTTCCCAGGAAGTTCTGGGACCCAGTACTTC
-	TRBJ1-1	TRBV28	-	CASSLTTEAFF	TGTGCCAGCAGTCTTACCACTGAAGCTTTCTTT
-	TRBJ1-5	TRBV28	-	CASSLDGHQPQHF	TGTGCCAGCAGTTTGGACGGCCATCAGCCCCAGCATTTT
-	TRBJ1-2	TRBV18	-	CASSPTGSNFNYGYTF	TGTGCCAGCTCACCAACGGGCAGCAATTTTAACTATGGCTACACCTTC
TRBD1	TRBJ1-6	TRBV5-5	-	CASSLEPDRGSSYNSPLHF	TGTGCCAGCAGCTTGGAGCCCGACAGGGGAAGCTCCTATAATTCACCCCTCCACTTT
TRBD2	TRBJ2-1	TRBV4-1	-	CASSQESGSTIYNEQFF	TGCGCCAGCAGCCAGGAAAGCGGGAGTACCATCTACAATGAGCAGTTCTTC
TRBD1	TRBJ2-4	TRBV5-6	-	CASSFGQGAAGNIQYF	TGTGCCAGCAGCTTCGGACAGGGGGCGGCTGGGAACATTCAGTACTTC
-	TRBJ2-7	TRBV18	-	CASSQGQHYEQYF	TGTGCCAGCTCACAAGGGCAACACTACGAGCAGTACTTC
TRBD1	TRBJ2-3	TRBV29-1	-	CSVDPGQGTDTQYF	TGCAGCGTTGACCCGGGACAGGGCACAGATACGCAGTATTTT
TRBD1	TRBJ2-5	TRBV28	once	CASSLFRQGGETQYF	TGTGCCAGCAGTTTATTCCGACAGGGTGGGGAGACCCAGTACTTC
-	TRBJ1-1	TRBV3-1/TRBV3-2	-	CASTPFNLNTEAFF	TGTGCCAGCACACCATTCAACCTGAACACTGAAGCTTTCTTT
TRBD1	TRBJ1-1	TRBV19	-	CASSEDRGLNTEAFF	TGTGCCAGTAGTGAGGACAGGGGCCTGAACACTGAAGCTTTCTTT
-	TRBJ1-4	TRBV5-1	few	CASSLALDTESGFLSATNEKLFF	TGCGCCAGCAGCTTGGCCTTGGACACGGAATCGGGTTTTCTCTCCGCAACTAATGAAAAACTGTTTTTT
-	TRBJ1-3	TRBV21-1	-	CASSPQGDNTIYF	TGTGCCAGCAGCCCACAGGGGGATAACACCATATATTTT
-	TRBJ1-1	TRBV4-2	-	CASSQRQIERPEAFF	TGTGCCAGCAGCCAAAGACAGATAGAACGGCCCGAAGCTTTCTTT
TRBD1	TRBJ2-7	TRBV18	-	CASSPLPGQGPSGTYEQYF	TGTGCCAGCTCACCTTTACCGGGACAGGGCCCTTCTGGGACCTACGAGCAGTACTTC
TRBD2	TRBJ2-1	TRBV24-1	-	CATSAWGAGGEQFF	TGTGCCACCAGTGCCTGGGGCGCGGGGGGTGAGCAGTTCTTC
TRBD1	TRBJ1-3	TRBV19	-	CASSRDRASGNTIYF	TGTGCCAGTAGCCGGGACAGGGCTTCTGGAAACACCATATATTTT
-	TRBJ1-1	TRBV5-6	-	CASSLFQRARALEAFF	TGTGCCAGCAGCTTATTCCAGAGGGCTCGGGCACTTGAAGCTTTCTTT
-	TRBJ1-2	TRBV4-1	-	CASSRTHSGYTF	TGCGCCAGCAGCCGGACCCATTCTGGCTACACCTTC
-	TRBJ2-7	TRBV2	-	CASSEARAGSYEQYF	TGTGCCAGCAGTGAAGCTAGGGCAGGAAGCTACGAGCAGTACTTC
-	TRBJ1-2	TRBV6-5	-	CASRPGIGLYYGYTF	TGTGCCTCACGGCCGGGTATCGGGCTATACTATGGCTACACCTTC
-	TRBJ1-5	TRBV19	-	CASKDNYYSNQPQHF	TGTGCCAGTAAGGACAACTACTATAGCAATCAGCCCCAGCATTTT
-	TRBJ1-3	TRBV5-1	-	CASSLLGGSGNTIYF	TGCGCCAGCAGCTTGTTAGGCGGCTCTGGAAACACCATATATTTT
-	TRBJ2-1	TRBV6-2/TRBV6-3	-	CASSLGLVYNEQFF	TGTGCCAGCAGTCTCGGACTCGTCTACAATGAGCAGTTCTTC
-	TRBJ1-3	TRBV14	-	CASSQGTSGNTIYF	TGTGCCAGCAGCCAAGGCACCTCTGGAAACACCATATATTTT
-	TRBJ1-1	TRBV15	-	CAIRKDMNTEAFF	TGTGCCATCCGTAAGGACATGAACACTGAAGCTTTCTTT
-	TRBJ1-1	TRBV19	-	CASSIGRNTEAFF	TGTGCCAGTAGTATTGGGAGGAACACTGAAGCTTTCTTT
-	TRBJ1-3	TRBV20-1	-	CSASTPGTGGNTIYF	TGCAGTGCTAGTACCCCTGGGACGGGTGGAAACACCATATATTTT
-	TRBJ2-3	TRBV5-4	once	CASSWDTFTDTQYF	TGTGCCAGCAGCTGGGACACCTTTACAGATACGCAGTATTTT
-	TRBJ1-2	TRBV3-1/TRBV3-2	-	CASSPGHFNYGYTF	TGTGCCAGCAGCCCGGGACACTTTAACTATGGCTACACCTTC
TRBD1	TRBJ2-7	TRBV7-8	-	CASSFSARPGQGYEQYF	TGTGCCAGCAGCTTTTCCGCCCGCCCAGGACAGGGGTACGAGCAGTACTTC
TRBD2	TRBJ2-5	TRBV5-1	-	CASSSPGTRETQYF	TGCGCCAGCAGCTCCCCCGGGACTAGAGAGACCCAGTACTTC
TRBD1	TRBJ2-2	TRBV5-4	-	CASSTIQGENTGELFF	TGTGCCAGCAGCACTATACAGGGGGAGAACACCGGGGAGCTGTTTTTT
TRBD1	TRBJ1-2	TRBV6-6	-	CASRPGQGAYGYTF	TGTGCCAGCAGACCCGGACAGGGGGCCTATGGCTACACCTTC
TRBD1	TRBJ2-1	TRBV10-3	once	CAISVRQGADEQFF	TGTGCCATCAGTGTCCGCCAGGGGGCCGATGAGCAGTTCTTC
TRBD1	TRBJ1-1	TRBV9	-	CASSARTGGITEAFF	TGTGCCAGCAGCGCGAGGACAGGGGGGATAACTGAAGCTTTCTTT